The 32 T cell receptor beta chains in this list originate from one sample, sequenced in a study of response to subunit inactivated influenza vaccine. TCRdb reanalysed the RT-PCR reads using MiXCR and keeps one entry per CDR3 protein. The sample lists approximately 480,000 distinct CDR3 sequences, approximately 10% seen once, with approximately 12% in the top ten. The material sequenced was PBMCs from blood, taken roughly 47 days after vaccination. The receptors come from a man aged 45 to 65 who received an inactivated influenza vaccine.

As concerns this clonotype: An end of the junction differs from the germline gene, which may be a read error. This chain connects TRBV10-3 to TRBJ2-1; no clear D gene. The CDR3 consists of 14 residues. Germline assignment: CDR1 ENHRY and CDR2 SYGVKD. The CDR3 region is CAIREAPSYNEQFF. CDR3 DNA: TGTGCCATCCGTGAGGCGCCCTCGTACAATGAGCAGTTCTTC.

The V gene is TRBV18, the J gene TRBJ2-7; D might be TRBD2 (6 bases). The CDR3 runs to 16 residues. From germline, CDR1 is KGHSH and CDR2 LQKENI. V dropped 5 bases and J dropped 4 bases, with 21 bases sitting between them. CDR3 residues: CASSNPWRGGGYEQYF. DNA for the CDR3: TGTGCCAGCTCAAACCCGTGGCGGGGAGGTGGGTACGAGCAGTACTTC.

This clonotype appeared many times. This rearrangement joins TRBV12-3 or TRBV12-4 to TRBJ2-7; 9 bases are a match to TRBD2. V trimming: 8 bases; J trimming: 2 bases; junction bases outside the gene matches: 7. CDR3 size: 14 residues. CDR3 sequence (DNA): TGTGCCAGCCAGGCGGGGGGGTCCCCCTACGAGCAGTACTTC. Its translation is CASQAGGSPYEQYF.

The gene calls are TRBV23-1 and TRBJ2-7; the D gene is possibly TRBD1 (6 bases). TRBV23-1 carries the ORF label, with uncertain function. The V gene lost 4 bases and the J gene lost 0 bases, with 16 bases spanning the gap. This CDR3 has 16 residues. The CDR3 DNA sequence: TGCGCCAGCAGTCTTCCCGGGACATTCAGCTCCTACGAGCAGTACTTC. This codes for CASSLPGTFSSYEQYF.

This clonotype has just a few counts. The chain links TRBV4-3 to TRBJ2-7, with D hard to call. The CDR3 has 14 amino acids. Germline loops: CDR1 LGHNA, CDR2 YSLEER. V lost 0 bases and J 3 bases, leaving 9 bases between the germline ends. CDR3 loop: CASSQDDVGYEQYF. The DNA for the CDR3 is TGCGCCAGCAGCCAAGATGACGTCGGCTACGAGCAGTACTTC.

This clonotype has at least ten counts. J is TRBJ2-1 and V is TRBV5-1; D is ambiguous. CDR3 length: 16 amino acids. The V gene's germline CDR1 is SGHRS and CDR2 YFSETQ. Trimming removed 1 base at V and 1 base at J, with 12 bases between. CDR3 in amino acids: CASSLPLMGSYNEQFF. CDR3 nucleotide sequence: TGCGCCAGCAGCTTGCCCCTTATGGGGTCCTACAATGAGCAGTTCTTC.

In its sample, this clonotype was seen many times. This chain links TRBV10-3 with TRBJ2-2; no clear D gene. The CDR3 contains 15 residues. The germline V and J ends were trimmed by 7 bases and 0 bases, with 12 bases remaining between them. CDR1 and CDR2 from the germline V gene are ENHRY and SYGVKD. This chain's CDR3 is CAIKNSIPNTGELFF. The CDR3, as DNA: TGTGCCATCAAAAACTCGATCCCGAACACCGGGGAGCTGTTTTTT.

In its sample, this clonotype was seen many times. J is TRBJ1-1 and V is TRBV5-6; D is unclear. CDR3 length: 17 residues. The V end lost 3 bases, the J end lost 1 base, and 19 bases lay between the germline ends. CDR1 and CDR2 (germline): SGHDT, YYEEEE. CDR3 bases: TGTGCCAGCAGCTCGCACAAAGATTGGGAGAGGAACACTGAAGCTTTCTTT. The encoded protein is CASSSHKDWERNTEAFF.

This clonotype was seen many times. Here the CDR3 DNA reads TGTGCCAGCAGTGAAGGGATGGGACAGGCCTACGAGCAGTACTTC. It encodes CASSEGMGQAYEQYF. The V and J genes are TRBV2 and TRBJ2-7; 8 bases agree with TRBD1. CDR3 length: 15 amino acids. V dropped 1 base and J dropped 2; count of bases not matched to a gene: 4. CDR1 and CDR2 from the germline V gene are SNHLY and FYNNEI.

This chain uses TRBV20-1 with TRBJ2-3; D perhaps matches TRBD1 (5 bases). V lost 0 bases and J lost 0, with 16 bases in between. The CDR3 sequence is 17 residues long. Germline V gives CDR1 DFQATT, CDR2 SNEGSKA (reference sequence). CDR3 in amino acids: CSARDWEGALSTDTQYF. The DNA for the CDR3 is TGCAGTGCTAGAGATTGGGAAGGGGCGCTAAGCACAGATACGCAGTATTTT.

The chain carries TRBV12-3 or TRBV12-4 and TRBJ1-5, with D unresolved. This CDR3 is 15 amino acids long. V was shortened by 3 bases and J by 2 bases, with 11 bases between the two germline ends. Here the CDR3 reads CASSFRRVGNQPQHF. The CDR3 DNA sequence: TGTGCCAGCAGTTTCAGGAGGGTTGGCAATCAGCCCCAGCATTTT.

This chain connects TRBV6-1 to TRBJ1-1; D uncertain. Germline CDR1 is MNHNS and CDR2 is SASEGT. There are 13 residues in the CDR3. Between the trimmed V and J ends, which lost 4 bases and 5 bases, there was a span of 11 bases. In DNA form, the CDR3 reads TGTGCCAGCAGTGCCGAGCGGGGTACTGAAGCTTTCTTT. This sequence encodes CASSAERGTEAFF.

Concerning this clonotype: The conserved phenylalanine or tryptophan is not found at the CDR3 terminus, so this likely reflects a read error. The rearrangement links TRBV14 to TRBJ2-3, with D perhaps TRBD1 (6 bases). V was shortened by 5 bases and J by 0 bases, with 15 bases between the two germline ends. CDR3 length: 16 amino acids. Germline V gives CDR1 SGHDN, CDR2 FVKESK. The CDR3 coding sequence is TGTGCCAGCAGCATACAGGGCCATCGGAGCACAGATACGCAGTATATT. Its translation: CASSIQGHRSTDTQYI.

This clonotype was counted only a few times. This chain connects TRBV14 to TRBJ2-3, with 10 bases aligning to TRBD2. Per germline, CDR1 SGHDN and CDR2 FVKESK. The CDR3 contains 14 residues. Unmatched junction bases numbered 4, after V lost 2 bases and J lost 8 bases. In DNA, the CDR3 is TGTGCCAGCAGCCAAATAGCGGGAGGCCTTACGCAGTATTTT. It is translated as CASSQIAGGLTQYF.

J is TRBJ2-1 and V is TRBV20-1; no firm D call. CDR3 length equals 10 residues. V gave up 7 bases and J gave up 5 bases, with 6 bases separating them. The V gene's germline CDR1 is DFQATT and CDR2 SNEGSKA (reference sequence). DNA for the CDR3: TGCAGTGGGCGAGACAATGAGCAGTTCTTC. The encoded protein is CSGRDNEQFF.

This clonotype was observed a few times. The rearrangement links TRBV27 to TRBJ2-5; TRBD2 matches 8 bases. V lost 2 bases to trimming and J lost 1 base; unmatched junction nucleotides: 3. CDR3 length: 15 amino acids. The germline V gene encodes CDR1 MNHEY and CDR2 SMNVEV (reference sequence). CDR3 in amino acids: CASSLAGGTQETQYF. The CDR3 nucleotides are TGTGCCAGCAGTTTAGCGGGAGGAACCCAAGAGACCCAGTACTTC.

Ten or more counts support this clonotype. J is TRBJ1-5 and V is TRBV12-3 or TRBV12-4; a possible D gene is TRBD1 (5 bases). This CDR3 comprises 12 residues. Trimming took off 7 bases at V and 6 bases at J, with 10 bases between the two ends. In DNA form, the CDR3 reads TGTGCCAGCACCATGGGGGGTCAGCCCCAGCATTTT. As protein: CASTMGGQPQHF.

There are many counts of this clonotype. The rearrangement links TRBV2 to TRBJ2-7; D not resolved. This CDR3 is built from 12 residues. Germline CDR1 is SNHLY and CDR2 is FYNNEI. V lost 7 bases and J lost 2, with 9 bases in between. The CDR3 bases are TGTGCCAGCAAAAGAGAGACCTACGAGCAGTACTTC. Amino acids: CASKRETYEQYF.

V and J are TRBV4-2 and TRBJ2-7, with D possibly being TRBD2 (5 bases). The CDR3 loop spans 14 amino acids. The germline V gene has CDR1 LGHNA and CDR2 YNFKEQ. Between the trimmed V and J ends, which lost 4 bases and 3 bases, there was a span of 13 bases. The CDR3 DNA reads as TGTGCCAGCAGCCCGCCGGGGAATCTCTACGAGCAGTACTTC. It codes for CASSPPGNLYEQYF.

The CDR3 loop reads CATSRAGQGADEQFF. CDR3 in DNA: TGTGCCACCAGCAGAGCCGGACAGGGTGCGGATGAGCAGTTCTTC. The genes are TRBV15 and TRBJ2-1; 8 bases map to TRBD1. The trim removed 1 base at V and 8 bases at J, leaving 7 bases unmatched. The CDR3 loop spans 15 amino acids. Germline V gene sequence: CDR1 LNHNV, CDR2 YYDKDF (reference sequence).

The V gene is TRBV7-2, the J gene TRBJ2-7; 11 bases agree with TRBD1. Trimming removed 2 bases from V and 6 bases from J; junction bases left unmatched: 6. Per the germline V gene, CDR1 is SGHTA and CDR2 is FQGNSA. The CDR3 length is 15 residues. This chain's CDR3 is CASSLTPGTGGEQYF. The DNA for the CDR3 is TGTGCCAGCAGCTTAACCCCCGGGACAGGGGGCGAGCAGTACTTC.

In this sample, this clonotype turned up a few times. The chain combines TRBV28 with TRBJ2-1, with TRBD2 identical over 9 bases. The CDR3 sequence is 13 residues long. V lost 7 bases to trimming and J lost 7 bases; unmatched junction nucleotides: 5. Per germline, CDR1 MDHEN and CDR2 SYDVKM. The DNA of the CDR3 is TGTGCCAGCAATAGCGGGAGTAGGAATGAGCAGTTCTTC. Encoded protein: CASNSGSRNEQFF.

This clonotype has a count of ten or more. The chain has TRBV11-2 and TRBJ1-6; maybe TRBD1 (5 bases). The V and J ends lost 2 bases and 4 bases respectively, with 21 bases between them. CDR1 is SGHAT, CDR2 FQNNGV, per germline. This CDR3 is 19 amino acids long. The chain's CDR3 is CASSLSRPAGRLYNSPLHF. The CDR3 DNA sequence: TGTGCCAGCAGCTTATCACGTCCCGCAGGGCGGCTTTATAATTCACCCCTCCACTTT.

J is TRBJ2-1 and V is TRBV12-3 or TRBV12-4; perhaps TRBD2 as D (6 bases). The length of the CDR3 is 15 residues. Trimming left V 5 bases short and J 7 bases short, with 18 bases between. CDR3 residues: CASSNSGLLDNEQFF. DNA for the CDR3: TGTGCCAGCAGTAACTCGGGACTGCTGGATAATGAGCAGTTCTTC.

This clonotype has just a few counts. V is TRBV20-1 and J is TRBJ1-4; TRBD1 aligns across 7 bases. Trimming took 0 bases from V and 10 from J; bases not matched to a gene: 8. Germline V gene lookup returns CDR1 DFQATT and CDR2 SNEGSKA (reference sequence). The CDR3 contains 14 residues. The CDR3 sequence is CSARDESGGGKLFF. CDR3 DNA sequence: TGCAGTGCTAGAGATGAGTCAGGGGGTGGAAAACTGTTTTTT.

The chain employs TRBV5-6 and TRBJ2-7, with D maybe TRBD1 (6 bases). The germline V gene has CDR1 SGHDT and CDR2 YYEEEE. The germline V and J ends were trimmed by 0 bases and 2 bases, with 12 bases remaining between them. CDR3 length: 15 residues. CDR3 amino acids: CASSLGQAPTYEQYF. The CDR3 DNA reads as TGTGCCAGCAGCTTGGGACAGGCACCGACCTACGAGCAGTACTTC.

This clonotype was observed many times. CDR3 residues: CASSSKGTGGSETQYF. The CDR3, as DNA: TGTGCCAGCAGCTCAAAGGGGACAGGGGGTTCGGAGACCCAGTACTTC. The chain is built from TRBV7-3 and TRBJ2-5; 11 bases fit TRBD1. Germline V gene data show CDR1 as SGHTA and CDR2 as FQGTGA. The CDR3 sequence is 16 residues long. The V and J ends lost 4 bases and 5 bases, in that order; junction bases with no gene match: 9.

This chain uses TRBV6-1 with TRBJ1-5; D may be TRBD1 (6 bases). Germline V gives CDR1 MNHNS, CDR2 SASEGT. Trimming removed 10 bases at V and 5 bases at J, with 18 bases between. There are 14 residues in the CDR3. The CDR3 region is CATTPPEGDQPQHF. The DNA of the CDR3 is TGTGCCACAACCCCTCCCGAGGGGGATCAGCCCCAGCATTTT.

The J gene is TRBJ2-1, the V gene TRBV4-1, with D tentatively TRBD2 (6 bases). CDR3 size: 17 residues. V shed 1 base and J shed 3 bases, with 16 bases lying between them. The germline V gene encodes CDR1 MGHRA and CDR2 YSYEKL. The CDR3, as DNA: TGCGCCAGCAGCCAAGCGACAGCGGGCCCCGTCTACAATGAGCAGTTCTTC. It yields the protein CASSQATAGPVYNEQFF.

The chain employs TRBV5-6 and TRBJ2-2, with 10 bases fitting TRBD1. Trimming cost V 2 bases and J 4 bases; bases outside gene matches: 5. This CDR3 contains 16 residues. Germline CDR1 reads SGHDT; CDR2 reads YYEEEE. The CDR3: CASSLPGTGVTGELFF. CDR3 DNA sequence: TGTGCCAGCAGCTTACCCGGGACAGGGGTCACCGGGGAGCTGTTTTTT.

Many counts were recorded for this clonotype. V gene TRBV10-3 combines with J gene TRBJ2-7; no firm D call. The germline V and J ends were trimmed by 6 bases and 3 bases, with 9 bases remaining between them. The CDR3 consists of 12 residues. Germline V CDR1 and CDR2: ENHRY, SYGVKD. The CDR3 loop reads CAIRDLSYEQYF. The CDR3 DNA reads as TGTGCCATCAGGGACCTGAGCTACGAGCAGTACTTC.

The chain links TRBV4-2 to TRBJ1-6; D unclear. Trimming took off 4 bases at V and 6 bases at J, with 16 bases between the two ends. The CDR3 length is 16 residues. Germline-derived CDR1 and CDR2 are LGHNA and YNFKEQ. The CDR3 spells CASSRGVRVSNSPLHF. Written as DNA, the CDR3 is TGTGCCAGCAGCCGGGGTGTGAGAGTCTCTAATTCACCCCTCCACTTT.